Below are 16 T cell receptor beta chains sequenced from a single sample in a study of shared clonotypes between healthy human individuals. Assay: immunoSEQ multiplex PCR; the TCRdb copy retains only in-frame clones and omits some. The table has about 1 million clones, approximately 70% seen once. Sequenced input: memory CD4+ T cells sorted from blood. Subset indicated: CD45RA-negative fraction. The receptors come from a man younger than 30 in good health.

This clone was counted only a few times. The J gene is TRBJ1-1, the V gene TRBV30, with a weak D call TRBD1 (6 bases). The CDR3 consists of 13 residues. Germline CDR1 reads GTSNPN; CDR2 reads SVGIG (reference sequence). The CDR3 region has the DNA TGTGCACATTCAAGGGGGTTGGACACTGAAGCTTTCTTT. Protein sequence: CAHSRGLDTEAFF.

This clone occurred once. Other DNA sequences from this sample encode an identical CDR3 as well. V gene TRBV5-4 combines with J gene TRBJ1-1; D gene unclear. The CDR3 totals 13 residues. Trimming removed 2 bases at V and 4 bases at J, with 9 bases between. Germline loops: CDR1 SGHNT, CDR2 YYREEE (reference sequence). The CDR3 region is CASSLKGGTEAFF. CDR3 coding DNA: TGTGCCAGCAGCTTAAAGGGTGGCACTGAAGCTTTCTTT.

The DNA of the CDR3 is TGTGCCAGCAGCTTTTCTGGGGCTGGAAACACCATATATTTT. Its translation is CASSFSGAGNTIYF. This chain uses TRBV11-3 with TRBJ1-3; D gene uncertain. V shed 3 bases and J shed 2 bases, with 8 bases lying between them. Germline V lookup: CDR1 SGHNT, CDR2 YENEEA. This CDR3 is built from 14 residues.

This clone was detected many times. No conserved phenylalanine or tryptophan ends this CDR3, so it is likely a read error. V and J are TRBV4-1 and TRBJ1-6; D unresolved. The J call is doubtful: the DNA matches TRBJ2-2 better. Germline V gene lookup returns CDR1 MGHRA and CDR2 YSYEKL. The CDR3 is made up of 10 amino acids. The DNA for the CDR3 is TGCGCCAGCAGCCCCCCGGACCTGTTTGTT. Its protein product is CASSPPDLFV.

The sample holds many counts of this clone. The chain uses TRBV7-9 and TRBJ2-5; D might be TRBD2 (6 bases). The CDR3 contains 15 residues. The germline V gene encodes CDR1 SEHNR and CDR2 FQNEAQ (reference sequence). V was clipped by 5 bases and J by 5 bases, with 18 bases between them. CDR3 in amino acids: CASSPGTLGPETQYF. The DNA of the CDR3 is TGTGCCAGCAGCCCCGGGACTTTAGGGCCCGAGACCCAGTACTTC.

The chain couples TRBV5-1 to TRBJ2-5; D not certain. V lost 0 bases to trimming and J lost 4 bases, with 10 bases between them. CDR3 length: 14 residues. CDR1 SGHRS and CDR2 YFSETQ come from the germline V gene. The CDR3 sequence: CASSLGSGIETQYF. In DNA form, the CDR3 reads TGCGCCAGCAGCTTGGGATCAGGTATAGAGACCCAGTACTTC.

The rearrangement uses TRBV6-5 and TRBJ2-7; either TRBD1 or TRBD2 may fit D (5 bases each). This CDR3 comprises 11 residues. Deletions cut 7 bases from V and 10 bases from J, with 14 bases between. CDR1 and CDR2 (germline): MNHEY, SVGAGI. CDR3 amino acids: CASIAGTVQYF. The CDR3 DNA sequence: TGTGCCAGCATCGCCGGGACCGTACAGTACTTC.

The chain links TRBV10-3 to TRBJ2-7; D could derive from TRBD1 or TRBD2 (5 bases each). Germline V lookup: CDR1 ENHRY, CDR2 SYGVKD. V was shortened by 7 bases and J by 4 bases, with 11 bases between the two germline ends. The CDR3 has 12 residues. In DNA, the CDR3 is TGTGCCATCACCGGTGGGGGTTACGAGCAGTACTTC. Its protein is CAITGGGYEQYF.

The genes are TRBV7-2 and TRBJ1-6; maybe TRBD1 (5 bases). Germline loops: CDR1 SGHTA, CDR2 FQGNSA. The CDR3 has 14 residues. V was pared by 1 base and J by 8 bases, with 9 bases between. The CDR3: CASSLGGQDSPLHF. CDR3 in DNA: TGTGCCAGCAGCTTAGGGGGCCAGGATTCACCCCTCCACTTT.

The rearrangement uses TRBV9 and TRBJ2-2; unclear D gene. Germline CDR1 is SGDLS and CDR2 is YYNGEE. The V gene lost 5 bases and the J gene lost 4 bases, with 18 bases spanning the gap. The CDR3 length is 16 residues. The CDR3 region is CASSLSPGRGTGELFF. The CDR3 coding sequence is TGTGCCAGCAGTCTATCGCCTGGACGTGGCACCGGGGAGCTGTTTTTT.

A few counts support this clone. V usage is TRBV5-1 and J usage is TRBJ2-1, with D possibly matching TRBD1 (6 bases). V gave up 3 bases and J gave up 7 bases, with 17 bases separating them. This CDR3 spans 15 amino acids. Germline V gives CDR1 SGHRS, CDR2 YFSETQ. As DNA, the CDR3 is TGCGCCAGCAGCTCACAGGGTAGTCGGCGAAATGAGCAGTTCTTC. Protein: CASSSQGSRRNEQFF.

This chain links TRBV18 with TRBJ2-7; D may be TRBD2 (5 bases). Per the germline V gene, CDR1 is KGHSH and CDR2 is LQKENI. Trimming stripped 3 bases from V and 7 bases from J, with 7 bases between. The CDR3 is 11 residues long. Here the CDR3 reads CASSPSAEQYF. The CDR3 DNA reads as TGTGCCAGCTCACCTAGCGCAGAGCAGTACTTC.

The chain uses TRBV6-1 and TRBJ2-1; 10 bases fit TRBD2. The CDR3 consists of 15 residues. The ends lost 4 bases at V and 7 bases at J; junction bases unmatched: 7. The germline gives CDR1 MNHNS, CDR2 SASEGT. The CDR3 spells CASSGTSGRGNEQFF. The CDR3 bases are TGTGCCAGCAGTGGGACTAGCGGAAGGGGAAATGAGCAGTTCTTC.

CDR3 protein: CASSPIRTENTGELFF. The CDR3, as DNA: TGTGCCAGCTCACCAATTCGGACAGAGAACACCGGGGAGCTGTTTTTT. This rearrangement joins TRBV18 to TRBJ2-2, with a possible D match to TRBD1 (6 bases). The CDR3 is 16 residues long. Germline loops: CDR1 KGHSH, CDR2 LQKENI. The V end was cut by 2 bases, the J end by 1 base, with 11 bases between.

This clone was counted only a few times. The chain recombines TRBV7-8 with TRBJ2-1; the match to TRBD1 covers 10 bases. Germline V gene sequence: CDR1 SGHVS, CDR2 FQNEAQ. The ends lost 4 bases at V and 2 bases at J; junction bases unmatched: 14. CDR3 length equals 19 residues. CDR3 region: CASSYAMTGGVTTYNEQFF. The CDR3 DNA reads as TGTGCCAGCAGCTACGCTATGACAGGGGGCGTTACTACCTACAATGAGCAGTTCTTC.

The chain recombines TRBV18 with TRBJ2-7, with D hard to call. This CDR3 region has 14 residues. The germline V gene encodes CDR1 KGHSH and CDR2 LQKENI. The ends were cut back, 3 bases at V and 2 bases at J, with 11 bases in the middle. CDR3 region: CASSPADGPYEQYF. In DNA form, the CDR3 reads TGTGCCAGCTCACCGGCGGACGGACCCTACGAGCAGTACTTC.